Detailed here is one T cell receptor (beta chain). Its matching antigen is unknown. The data were taken from a study of T cell responses to AZD1222 COVID-19 vaccine. Regarding the study as a whole: Spike-specific TCR breadth and depth rose after two AZD1222 doses. It should be noted that donors were predominantly white British and more often female, and clonal diversity was possibly underestimated. Repertoires were sampled only after the peak T cell response.

Measured with immunoSEQ multiplex PCR; TCRdb has only the in-frame clones, and not every one. This table has 120,000 or so clones, 85% to 90% appearing once. The sample consisted of peripheral blood, taken 28 days after the second AZD1222 dose. This TCR was sampled from an adult who received the AZD1222 COVID-19 vaccine.

CDR3 region: CASSQDISPYGYTF. Written as DNA, the CDR3 is TGCGCCAGCAGCCAAGACATAAGTCCTTATGGCTACACCTTC. The V and J genes are TRBV4-1 and TRBJ1-2; D is ambiguous. This CDR3 has 14 residues. Trimming stripped 0 bases from V and 5 bases from J, with 10 bases between. The germline V gene has CDR1 MGHRA and CDR2 YSYEKL.